The entry below describes one T cell receptor (beta chain). Its antigen is not identified. The data derive from a study of CD8 T cells in Susac syndrome. Findings of the study overall: Clonal expansion was not seen in any Susac syndrome CD4+ T cell repertoire.

The authors carried out high-throughput sequencing of TCR beta. They applied it to CD8+ and CD4+ T cells obtained from blood. The patients with Susac syndrome satisfied recently defined diagnostic criteria for either definite or probable disease. CDR3 length: 17 residues. The J segment lost 3 bases and the V segment lost 5 bases, leaving 11 bases of the junction unmatched. The germline CDR1 and CDR2 sequences are MNHEY and SMNVEV (reference sequence). RNA, at about 0.45 to 1 ug, was reverse transcribed with random hexamers. Amplification of TCR beta CDR3 across 54 Vbeta and 13 Jbeta was performed with immunoSEQ multiplex PCR. Each CDR3 protein gets one entry after TCRdb re-called the immunoSEQ multiplex PCR reads with MiXCR. The sample has about 94,000 distinct CDR3 sequences; just under 95% are singletons.

The source material was CD4+ T cells from PBMCs. The TCR comes from a human donor with Susac syndrome. The chain recombines TRBV27 with TRBJ2-5, with 11 bases identical to TRBD2. This chain's CDR3 is CASSPVKLAGVKETQYF. The CDR3 DNA is TGTGCCAGCAGTCCGGTAAAACTAGCGGGGGTGAAAGAGACCCAGTACTTC.